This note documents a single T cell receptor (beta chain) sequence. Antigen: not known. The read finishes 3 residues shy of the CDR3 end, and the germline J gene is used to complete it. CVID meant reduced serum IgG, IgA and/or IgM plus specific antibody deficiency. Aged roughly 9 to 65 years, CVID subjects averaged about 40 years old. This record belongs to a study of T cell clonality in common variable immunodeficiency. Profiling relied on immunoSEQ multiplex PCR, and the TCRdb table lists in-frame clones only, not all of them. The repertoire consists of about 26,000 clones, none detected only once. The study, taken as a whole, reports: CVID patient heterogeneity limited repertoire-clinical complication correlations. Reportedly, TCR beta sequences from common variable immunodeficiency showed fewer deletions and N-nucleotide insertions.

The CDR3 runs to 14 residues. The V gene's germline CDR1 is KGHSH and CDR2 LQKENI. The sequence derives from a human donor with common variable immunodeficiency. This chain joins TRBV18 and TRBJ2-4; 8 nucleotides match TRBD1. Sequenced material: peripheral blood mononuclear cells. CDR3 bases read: TGTGCCAGCTCAGGACAGGGAGGAGGGAATGAT. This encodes CASSGQGGGND. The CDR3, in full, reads CASSGQGGGNDQYF. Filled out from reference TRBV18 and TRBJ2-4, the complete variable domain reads NAGVMQNPRHLVRRRGQEARLRCSPMKGHSHVYWYRQLPEEGLKFMVYLQKENIIDESGMPKERFSAEFPKEGPSILRIQQVVRGDSAAYFCASSGQGGGNDQYFGAGTRLSVL.